Described below is a single T cell receptor (beta chain) sequence and its context. Its antigen is not known. The data were taken from a study of T cell responses to AZD1222 COVID-19 vaccine. Study observations and caveats: It should be noted that donors were predominantly white British and more often female, and clonal diversity was possibly underestimated. Nearly half of the spike-specific TCRs reportedly recognize variant regions that carry no mutations. Recipients of two AZD1222 doses showed rising Spike-specific TCR breadth and depth.

Sequencing was performed with immunoSEQ multiplex PCR; in TCRdb, only in-frame clones are kept and a portion is missing. This sample carries 110,000 to 150,000 clones, around 92% of them seen once, and the ten largest clones take 2.5% to 4%. Second-dose recipients at about 4 or about 12 weeks were treated as one pooled group. This CDR3 has 15 residues. Trimming left V 5 bases short and J 6 bases short, with 18 bases between. Looked up from germline, CDR1 is SEHNR and CDR2 is FQNEAQ (reference sequence). The sequences come from peripheral blood, collected 28 days after the second AZD1222 dose. The chain couples TRBV7-9 to TRBJ2-3; D is uncertain. The receptor was derived from an adult who received the AZD1222 COVID-19 vaccine. Here the CDR3 DNA reads TGTGCCAGCAGCCAACCTCTCTCCTACGGGGATACGCAGTATTTT. It translates to CASSQPLSYGDTQYF.